This T cell receptor (beta chain) comes out of a study of cytomegalovirus exposure and HLA in healthy donors. Primers for the PCR totalled 60 Vbeta and 13 Jbeta. Produced via immunoSEQ multiplex PCR; TCRdb's table is partial and in-frame only. Among fewer than 140,000 clones listed, just over 70% were seen once. The ends lost 9 bases at V and 5 bases at J; junction bases unmatched: 7. CDR1 ENHRY and CDR2 SYGVKD come from the germline V gene. CDR3 size: 14 residues. The sequencing input was PBMCs. V and J are TRBV10-3 and TRBJ1-4; 9 nucleotides agree with TRBD1. This receptor was obtained from a boy between 10 and 17 years old in good health and CMV-seronegative. CDR3 sequence (DNA): TGTGCCATTAGCCTGGGACAGGGAAATGAAAAACTGTTTTTT. This sequence encodes CAISLGQGNEKLFF.